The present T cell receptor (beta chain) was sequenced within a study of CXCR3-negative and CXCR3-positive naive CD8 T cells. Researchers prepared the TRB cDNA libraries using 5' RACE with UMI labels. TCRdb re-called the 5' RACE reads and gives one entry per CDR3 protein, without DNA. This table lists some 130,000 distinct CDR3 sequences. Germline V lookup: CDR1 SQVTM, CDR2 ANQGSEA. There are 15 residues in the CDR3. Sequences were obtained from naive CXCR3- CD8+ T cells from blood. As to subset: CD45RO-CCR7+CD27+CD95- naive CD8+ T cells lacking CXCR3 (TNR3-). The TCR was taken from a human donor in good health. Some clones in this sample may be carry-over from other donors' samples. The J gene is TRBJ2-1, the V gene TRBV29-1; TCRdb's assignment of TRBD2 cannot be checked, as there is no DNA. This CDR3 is CSVDEREVTHNEQFF.